This T cell receptor (beta chain) comes out of a study of vaccination effects on CD4 cells after COVID-19. Study-wide context: With the ViraFEST assay, the study expanded antigen-specific CD4+ T cells using viral peptide pools, then sequenced them. Everyone in the study got two shots of either the BNT162b2 or mRNA-1273 vaccine.

CD4+ T cell isolation took place after less than 13 days of culture. V dropped 5 bases and J dropped 0; count of bases not matched to a gene: 3. Germline V CDR1 and CDR2: MNHEY, SMNVEV (reference sequence). CDR3 size: 14 residues. On this clone itself: Its specificity is unknown.

Assay used: immunoSEQ multiplex PCR; TCRdb lists only in-frame clones, some missing. The table includes roughly 50,000 clones, approximately 61% detected once. General study findings and limits: Clones from infection and from vaccination both contracted markedly late after vaccination.

This sequence was found in a human donor who received a COVID-19 vaccine. The source was CD4+ T cells from PBMCs cultured without peptide, collected before COVID-19 vaccination. The chain carries TRBV27 and TRBJ2-5; TRBD2 matches at 7 bases. CDR3 residues: CASSPSGNQETQYF. In DNA, the CDR3 is TGTGCCAGCAGTCCAAGCGGGAACCAAGAGACCCAGTACTTC.